Below, 29 T cell receptor beta chains from the same sample are listed, as sequenced in a study of response to subunit inactivated influenza vaccine. TCRdb ran MiXCR on the RT-PCR reads and lists one entry per CDR3 protein. This sample yields 650,000 to 850,000 distinct CDR3 sequences, of which around 14% are seen a single time; 5.5% to 8% belongs to the top ten. Sequences were derived from PBMCs from blood, sampled about 14 days before vaccination. These receptors were taken from a man in his fifties who received an inactivated influenza vaccine.

The chain has TRBV7-2 and TRBJ1-1, with 7 bases matching TRBD1. In germline, CDR1 is SGHTA, CDR2 FQGNSA. This CDR3 is 13 amino acids long. The V gene end was trimmed by 5 bases and the J gene end by 11 bases; junction bases not matched to a gene: 11. The CDR3 coding sequence is TGTGCCAGCAGCCAAGGGCACAGGGGATGGGCTTTCTTT. Amino acids: CASSQGHRGWAFF.

V is TRBV5-1 and J is TRBJ2-5; maybe TRBD1 (6 bases). The germline gives CDR1 SGHRS, CDR2 YFSETQ. Trimming pared 6 bases from V and 0 bases from J, leaving 12 bases between. The CDR3 has 14 residues. The CDR3 DNA sequence: TGCGCCAGCACCCTCGGACAGCACCAAGAGACCCAGTACTTC. The encoded protein is CASTLGQHQETQYF.

This chain uses TRBV20-1 with TRBJ2-1, with D possibly being TRBD2 (6 bases). CDR1 and CDR2 from the germline V gene are DFQATT and SNEGSKA (reference sequence). The CDR3 sequence is 15 residues long. Deletions cut 5 bases from V and 0 bases from J, with 14 bases between. CDR3 region: CSALGLTDSYNEQFF. For the CDR3, the DNA is TGCAGTGCTCTGGGACTGACTGACTCCTACAATGAGCAGTTCTTC.

The chain couples TRBV28 to TRBJ1-6, with 7 bases matching TRBD1. V shed 4 bases, J shed 6 bases, and the junction held 3 bases outside the gene matches. The CDR3 sequence is 14 residues long. CDR1 and CDR2 from the germline V gene are MDHEN and SYDVKM. The CDR3 bases are TGTGCCAGCAGTTCAGGGGGATTTAATTCACCCCTCCACTTT. It translates to CASSSGGFNSPLHF.

The J gene is TRBJ1-5, the V gene TRBV5-1, with a weak D call TRBD1 (5 bases). CDR3 length: 15 residues. The V gene lost 0 bases and the J gene lost 2 bases, with 9 bases spanning the gap. Germline lookup yields CDR1 SGHRS and CDR2 YFSETQ. CDR3 in DNA: TGCGCCAGCAGCTTGGAGGGGTTGGGCAATCAGCCCCAGCATTTT. It codes for CASSLEGLGNQPQHF.

This clonotype was picked up a small number of times. The CDR3, as DNA: TGTGCCAGCAGCCCGATAGCGGGGGCGAACACCGGGGAGCTGTTTTTT. This encodes CASSPIAGANTGELFF. The chain joins TRBV7-2 to TRBJ2-2; TRBD2 matches 9 bases. J lost 0 bases, V lost 5 bases, and 4 bases had no gene match. This CDR3 contains 16 residues. The germline CDR1 and CDR2 sequences are SGHTA and FQGNSA. Full variable domain (outside the CDR3, taken from reference TRBV7-2 and TRBJ2-2): GAGVSQSPSNKVTEKGKDVELRCDPISGHTALYWYRQSLGQGLEFLIYFQGNSAPDKSGLPSDRFSAERTGGSVSTLTIQRTQQEDSAVYLCASSPIAGANTGELFFGEGSRLTVL.

The chain is built from TRBV18 and TRBJ2-7; 8 bases map to TRBD1. The J segment lost 5 bases and the V segment lost 0 bases, leaving 6 bases of the junction unmatched. Per germline, CDR1 KGHSH and CDR2 LQKENI. The CDR3 loop spans 15 amino acids. The CDR3 nucleotides read TGTGCCAGCTCACCACCGCAGGGGGCGAGGCACGAGCAGTACTTC. Translated: CASSPPQGARHEQYF.

This clonotype showed up many times. The rearrangement links TRBV20-1 to TRBJ2-1, with 16 bases fitting TRBD2. V dropped 0 bases and J dropped 7; count of bases not matched to a gene: 3. CDR1 DFQATT and CDR2 SNEGSKA come from the germline V gene (reference sequence). The CDR3 runs to 16 residues. The CDR3 sequence: CSAREGLAGGRNEQFF. The CDR3 region has the DNA TGCAGTGCTAGAGAGGGACTAGCGGGAGGGCGGAATGAGCAGTTCTTC.

There are a few counts of this clonotype. The genes are TRBV20-1 and TRBJ2-7; D gene uncertain. The germline V gene encodes CDR1 DFQATT and CDR2 SNEGSKA (reference sequence). The CDR3 has 14 residues. Trimming left V 1 base short and J 2 bases short, with 12 bases between. CDR3 in DNA: TGCAGTGCTAGAGGGACGTGGCGAACCTACGAGCAGTACTTC. This gives the protein CSARGTWRTYEQYF.

In its sample, this clonotype was seen many times. Relative to the germline gene, one junction end is altered; a read error may explain this. J is TRBJ2-7 and V is TRBV5-1, with D unresolved. Germline CDR1 reads SGHRS; CDR2 reads YFSETQ. The CDR3 loop spans 14 amino acids. The CDR3 DNA follows: TGTGCCAGCAGCTTAGCTTCGGGTTCCTACGAGCAGTACTTC. Amino acid sequence: CASSLASGSYEQYF.

This clonotype has a count of ten or more. The chain is built from TRBV20-1 and TRBJ2-7; either TRBD1 or TRBD2 may supply D (5 bases each). The length of the CDR3 is 13 residues. The V gene's germline CDR1 is DFQATT and CDR2 SNEGSKA (reference sequence). V lost 5 bases and J lost 5, with 16 bases in between. The CDR3 here is CSASGTAGNEQYF. Written as DNA, the CDR3 is TGCAGTGCTTCCGGGACGGCGGGCAACGAGCAGTACTTC.

The V gene is TRBV20-1, the J gene TRBJ2-1; unclear D gene. The length of the CDR3 is 14 residues. Germline V gene lookup returns CDR1 DFQATT and CDR2 SNEGSKA (reference sequence). V dropped 1 base and J dropped 2 bases, with 9 bases sitting between them. In DNA form, the CDR3 reads TGCAGTGCTAGAGTCATTACCCCCTACAATGAGCAGTTCTTC. Translation gives CSARVITPYNEQFF.

This clonotype was counted a few times. J is TRBJ1-4 and V is TRBV15; possibly TRBD1 for D (5 bases). Germline V gives CDR1 LNHNV, CDR2 YYDKDF (reference sequence). V dropped 4 bases and J dropped 4 bases, with 22 bases sitting between them. The CDR3 totals 18 residues. The CDR3 DNA is TGTGCCACCAGCACCCCCAACCTTGGGACCGACTATAATGAAAAACTGTTTTTT. It encodes CATSTPNLGTDYNEKLFF.

The chain has TRBV19 and TRBJ2-7; TRBD1 matches 8 bases. Germline CDR1 LNHDA, CDR2 SQIVND (reference sequence). CDR3 length: 15 amino acids. The V gene end was trimmed by 3 bases and the J gene end by 3 bases; junction bases not matched to a gene: 7. CDR3 residues: CASSIGQGKFYEQYF. The CDR3 region has the DNA TGTGCCAGTAGTATCGGACAGGGAAAATTCTACGAGCAGTACTTC.

V usage is TRBV7-2 and J usage is TRBJ2-7; possible D gene TRBD1, 6 bases. The germline CDR1 and CDR2 sequences are SGHTA and FQGNSA. With 1 base removed from V and 6 bases from J, the gap between germline ends came to 16 bases. This CDR3 region has 15 residues. CDR3 sequence: CASSLDGVGASEQYF. The CDR3 nucleotides read TGTGCCAGCAGCTTAGATGGGGTGGGGGCTAGCGAGCAGTACTTC.

The J gene is TRBJ2-1, the V gene TRBV4-1; 10 bases are a match to TRBD1. The V segment lost 0 bases and the J segment 1 base; nucleotides outside the gene matches: 0. CDR1 MGHRA and CDR2 YSYEKL come from the germline V gene. The CDR3 runs 16 residues. The CDR3 region has the DNA TGCGCCAGCAGCCAAGAGGGACAGGGGTCCTACAATGAGCAGTTCTTC. It yields the protein CASSQEGQGSYNEQFF.

This clonotype occurred many times. This sequence joins TRBV10-3 and TRBJ2-7; tentative D call: TRBD1 (6 bases). CDR1 and CDR2 from the germline V gene are ENHRY and SYGVKD. The CDR3 is 14 amino acids. V lost 7 bases, J lost 2 bases, and 15 bases lay in between. CDR3 nucleotide sequence: TGTGCCATCACTAAAGGAACAGGGACCTACGAGCAGTACTTC. Its protein is CAITKGTGTYEQYF.

The V call is TRBV11-2, the J call TRBJ2-7; 8 nucleotides match TRBD2. V lost 5 bases and J lost 5; bases outside the gene matches: 14. CDR3 length: 16 residues. Germline CDR1 reads SGHAT; CDR2 reads FQNNGV. For the CDR3, the DNA is TGTGCCAGCAGCCGTATCGTCAGCGGGAGATTCCACGAGCAGTACTTC. This encodes CASSRIVSGRFHEQYF.

This clonotype turned up a few times. This chain uses TRBV3-1 with TRBJ1-1; D call uncertain. This CDR3 is built from 16 residues. Germline CDR1 reads LGHDT; CDR2 reads YNNKEL (reference sequence). Trimming removed 1 base from V and 5 bases from J, with 17 bases in between. CDR3 residues: CASSQVPPARGTEAFF. CDR3 bases: TGTGCCAGCAGCCAAGTGCCCCCCGCACGCGGGACTGAAGCTTTCTTT.

This clonotype appeared many times. The gene calls are TRBV5-1 and TRBJ2-2, with D unresolved. Trimming cost V 0 bases and J 7 bases, with 7 bases left between them. Germline loops: CDR1 SGHRS, CDR2 YFSETQ. CDR3 size: 13 residues. The CDR3 DNA reads as TGCGCCAGCAGCTTGGACCCGAGCGGGGAGCTGTTTTTT. This encodes CASSLDPSGELFF. The whole variable domain, filled in from reference TRBV5-1 and TRBJ2-2, reads KAGVTQTPRYLIKTRGQQVTLSCSPISGHRSVSWYQQTPGQGLQFLFEYFSETQRNKGNFPGRFSGRQFSNSRSEMNVSTLELGDSALYLCASSLDPSGELFFGEGSRLTVL.

The V call is TRBV29-1, the J call TRBJ2-1; 14 bases line up with TRBD2. The CDR3 is made up of 16 amino acids. Germline lookup yields CDR1 SQVTM and CDR2 ANQGSEA. J was trimmed by 4 bases and V by 6 bases; bases with no gene match: 8. CDR3 sequence (DNA): TGCAGCGTCCATGCCGGGACTAGCGGGAGATACAATGAGCAGTTCTTC. This gives the protein CSVHAGTSGRYNEQFF.

The table lists this clonotype with many counts. V usage is TRBV18 and J usage is TRBJ2-1, with 13 bases matching TRBD2. There are 16 residues in the CDR3. With 3 bases clipped from V and 4 bases from J, the junction kept 3 bases outside the gene matches. The germline gives CDR1 KGHSH, CDR2 LQKENI. Written as DNA, the CDR3 is TGTGCCAGCTCACCCGGGACTAGCGGGAATTACAATGAGCAGTTCTTC. It translates to CASSPGTSGNYNEQFF.

This clonotype was counted between two and nine times. The rearrangement uses TRBV20-1 and TRBJ1-5; a possible D gene is TRBD1 (6 bases). The V end lost 6 bases, the J end lost 3 bases, and 12 bases lay between the germline ends. The CDR3 length is 13 residues. The germline CDR1 and CDR2 sequences are DFQATT and SNEGSKA (reference sequence). The CDR3 protein is CSALQGVNQPQHF. The CDR3 bases are TGCAGTGCCCTACAGGGAGTCAATCAGCCCCAGCATTTT.

This chain links TRBV6-2 or TRBV6-3 with TRBJ2-5, with D perhaps matching TRBD2 (5 bases). V lost 6 bases and J lost 3, with 20 bases in between. Germline CDR1 is MNHEY and CDR2 is SVGEGT. The CDR3 is 16 amino acids. The CDR3 DNA follows: TGTGCCAGCAGCCTGAGTCTCGCTTCCGGGGAAGAGACCCAGTACTTC. This translates into CASSLSLASGEETQYF.

The table lists this clonotype with a few counts. The V and J genes are TRBV7-2 and TRBJ2-3; 9 nucleotides line up with TRBD1. The CDR3 is 17 amino acids. Trimming cost V 4 bases and J 1 base; bases outside gene matches: 9. CDR1 and CDR2 (germline): SGHTA, FQGNSA. CDR3 sequence: CASSSLLGQGGTDTQYF. The CDR3 DNA reads as TGTGCCAGCAGCTCCTTATTGGGACAGGGAGGCACAGATACGCAGTATTTT.

The table lists this clonotype with many counts. The genes are TRBV5-6 and TRBJ1-1; possibly TRBD1 for D (5 bases). The CDR3 totals 16 residues. V dropped 0 bases and J dropped 3 bases, with 15 bases sitting between them. Looked up from germline, CDR1 is SGHDT and CDR2 is YYEEEE. The CDR3 sequence: CASSLDRTRGYTEAFF. CDR3 sequence (DNA): TGTGCCAGCAGCTTGGACAGGACTAGGGGATACACTGAAGCTTTCTTT.

This clonotype was seen more than once but under ten times. The rearrangement uses TRBV7-8 and TRBJ2-7; 7 bases map to TRBD2. Germline CDR1 SGHVS, CDR2 FQNEAQ. V lost 1 base to trimming and J lost 2 bases; unmatched junction nucleotides: 20. The CDR3 consists of 20 residues. CDR3 DNA sequence: TGTGCCAGCAGCTTAGGTCGACGGGGGAGGGCCGGTTCTCAGCCCTACGAGCAGTACTTC. This gives the protein CASSLGRRGRAGSQPYEQYF.

This clonotype was seen a handful of times. The genes are TRBV20-1 and TRBJ2-6; TRBD2 might be the D (5 bases). Trimming took off 3 bases at V and 2 bases at J, with 14 bases between the two ends. Germline-derived CDR1 and CDR2 are DFQATT and SNEGSKA (reference sequence). CDR3 length equals 16 residues. CDR3 in DNA: TGCAGTGCTAGCGAGGGCTTGCTCCCTGGGGCCAACGTCCTGACTTTC. Protein sequence: CSASEGLLPGANVLTF.

The chain couples TRBV6-1 to TRBJ2-1; possibly TRBD1 for D (6 bases). The CDR3 spans 15 residues. Trimming stripped 6 bases from V and 9 bases from J, with 21 bases between. From germline, CDR1 is MNHNS and CDR2 SASEGT. The CDR3 coding sequence is TGTGCCAGCAGACAAGGACAGACGCTAAGCAGTGAGCAGTTCTTC. Its translation is CASRQGQTLSSEQFF.